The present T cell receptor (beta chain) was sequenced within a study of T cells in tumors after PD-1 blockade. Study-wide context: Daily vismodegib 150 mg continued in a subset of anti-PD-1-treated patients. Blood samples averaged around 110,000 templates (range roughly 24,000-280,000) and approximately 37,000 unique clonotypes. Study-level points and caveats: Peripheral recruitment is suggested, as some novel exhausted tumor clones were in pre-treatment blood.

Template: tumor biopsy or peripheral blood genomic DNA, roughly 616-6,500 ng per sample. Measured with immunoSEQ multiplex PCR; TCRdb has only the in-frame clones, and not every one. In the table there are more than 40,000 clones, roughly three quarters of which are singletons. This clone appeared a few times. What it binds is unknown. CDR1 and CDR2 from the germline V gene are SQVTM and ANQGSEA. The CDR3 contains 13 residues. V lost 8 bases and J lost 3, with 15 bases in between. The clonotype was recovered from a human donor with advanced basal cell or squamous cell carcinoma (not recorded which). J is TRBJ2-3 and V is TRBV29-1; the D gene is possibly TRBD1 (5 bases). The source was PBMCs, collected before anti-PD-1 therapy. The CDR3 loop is CSSLQGGTDTQYF. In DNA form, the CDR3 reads TGCAGCAGTCTCCAGGGTGGGACAGATACGCAGTATTTT.